These T cell receptor beta chains were read from a single sample in a study of blood T cells in healthy people across ages. Using its own MiXCR run on the 5' RACE reads, TCRdb lists one record per CDR3 protein. The sample lists 1.6 million or so distinct CDR3 sequences, about 32% occurring once. Specimen: blood. These receptors all come from a woman aged 25 to 39 in good health. CDR3s include the opening cysteine and the closing phenylalanine or tryptophan. A D gene is named only where the DNA matches it firmly. The size field is filled for only some rows; it gives once, few, many or a size class.

clone size	D gene	V gene	J gene	CDR3 DNA	CDR3 protein
.	TRBD1	TRBV5-1	TRBJ2-1	TGCGCCAGCAGCTTGGAACCGCGGACAGGGGCCAATGGGCAGTTCTTC	CASSLEPRTGANGQFF
few	.	TRBV15	TRBJ2-5	TGTGCCACCAGCAGAGCGACTTCTCAAGAGACCCAGTACTTC	CATSRATSQETQYF
.	TRBD1	TRBV20-1	TRBJ1-2	TGCAGTGCTAGAGGGGGTTCGACAGGGATCAGGAAGGACACAGCGTATGGCTACACCTTC	CSARGGSTGIRKDTAYGYTF
.	.	TRBV27	TRBJ2-1	TGTGCCAGCAGTCCCTTCGAAGGTTTCGATATCAATGAGCAGTTCTTC	CASSPFEGFDINEQFF
.	TRBD1	TRBV7-2	TRBJ1-6	TGTGCCAGCAGCTTAGGATTAGGACAGGGTACGGGTCCACCCCTCCACTTT	CASSLGLGQGTGPPLHF
.	TRBD2	TRBV20-1	TRBJ2-3	TGCAGTGCTAGTGCTAGCGGGAGGGTTGGGTTCCCAGATACGCAGTATTTT	CSASASGRVGFPDTQYF
.	.	TRBV27	TRBJ1-2	TGTGCCAGCAGTTTGAGTCCAGGGTTCTATGGCTACACCTTC	CASSLSPGFYGYTF
many	.	TRBV27	TRBJ2-6	TGTGCCAGCAGTGACGATGGGGGGGCCAACGTCCTGACTTTC	CASSDDGGANVLTF
many	.	TRBV7-9	TRBJ1-2	TGTGCCGGGGATTCGACGGACAACTATGGCTACACCTTC	CAGDSTDNYGYTF
.	TRBD2	TRBV4-2	TRBJ2-1	TGTGCCAGCAGCCAGGCCGGGGGGGCTTCCTACAATGAGCAGTTCTTC	CASSQAGGASYNEQFF
once	.	TRBV19	TRBJ2-7	TGTGCCAGTAGTATAGTCGGGGCCTCCTACGAGCAGTACTTC	CASSIVGASYEQYF
.	TRBD1	TRBV3-1	TRBJ1-4	TGTGCCTGCAGCTCCTTTACAGGGGCCTCTAATGAAAAACTGTTTTTT	CACSSFTGASNEKLFF
.	TRBD1	TRBV13	TRBJ1-2	TGTGTCAGCAGCTTAGTCCGGGGGACAGGCAGTGGCTACACCTTC	CVSSLVRGTGSGYTF
.	TRBD2	TRBV20-1	TRBJ2-7	TGCAGTGCTAGAAGCGGACTAGCTGTTAGCTACGAGCAGTACTTC	CSARSGLAVSYEQYF
.	TRBD1	TRBV20-1	TRBJ2-1	TGCAGTGCTAGTGATCCGGGACAGGGGTGGAATGAGCAGTTCTTC	CSASDPGQGWNEQFF
few	.	TRBV20-1	TRBJ2-2	TGCAGCCTCGGAGGGTATACCGGGGAGCTGTTTTTT	CSLGGYTGELFF
few	TRBD1	TRBV7-8	TRBJ2-7	TGTGCCGTGGACAGGGGAGGCTACGAGCAGTACTTC	CAVDRGGYEQYF
many	TRBD2	TRBV9	TRBJ2-3	TGTGCCAGCAGCTTCTTATCTAGCGGGAGGACAGATACGCAGTATTTT	CASSFLSSGRTDTQYF
many	TRBD2	TRBV29-1	TRBJ2-1	TGCAGCGTTGTGGGGGGAGCGGGGTCTTACAATGAGCAGTTCTTC	CSVVGGAGSYNEQFF